This T cell receptor beta chain comes out of a study of T cells in localized non-small cell lung cancer. Study results and caveats: Longer survival (overall) was linked to higher T cell density in blood. Researchers found a median around 59 of the top 100 tumor clones in adjacent lung. Maximal T cell clonality occurred in uninvolved adjacent lung, with tumor ranking below it. Sequencing was restricted to one tumor region; therefore, heterogeneity remains possible.

Details on this clone: No antigen is known for it.

Only in-frame clones appear in the TCRdb table, and some are missing; sequencing was by immunoSEQ multiplex PCR. The profile covers approximately 7,100 clones, with around 92% appearing a single time and under 5% taken by the ten largest. This CDR3 region has 11 residues. Trimming shortened V by 2 bases and J by 9 bases, and 8 bases separated the two germline ends. CDR1 is DFQATT, CDR2 SNEGSKA, per germline (reference sequence). This chain uses TRBV20-1 with TRBJ2-1, with D unresolved. Sequencing was performed on peripheral blood mononuclear cells, taken before any cancer treatment. This clonotype was obtained from a male donor aged 60 or over with stage II lung adenocarcinoma. Here the CDR3 DNA reads TGCAGTGCTAGACTCAACGGTGAGCAGTTCTTC. Residues: CSARLNGEQFF.